This TCR beta chain stems from a study of cytomegalovirus exposure and HLA in healthy donors. As for the study in general: Among about 380 genotyped donors, about 83% fell in the Caucasian-associated ancestry cluster.

The PCR made use of 60 Vbeta and 13 Jbeta primers. Sequencing used immunoSEQ multiplex PCR; TCRdb keeps in-frame clones, though not all of them. Among under 200,000 clones, approximately 59% were seen once, and the ten largest hold about 3.2%. Trimming removed 5 bases from V and 7 bases from J; junction bases left unmatched: 3. This CDR3 contains 15 residues. CDR1 and CDR2 (germline): SGHAT, FQDESV (reference sequence). As concerns this clone: Antigen specificity is unknown.

Study-level findings and limits: Despite most TCR sequences being rare, some public TCRs occurred in many donors. One cluster of highly shared sequence variants probably arose as a sequencing artifact.

The sample comprised PBMCs. The TCR comes from a man aged 35-49 years in good health and CMV-seronegative. V is TRBV11-1 and J is TRBJ2-1; 15 nucleotides line up with TRBD2. In DNA, the CDR3 is TGTGCCAGCAGCAAAGGGACTAGCGGGAGGAATGAGCAGTTCTTC. This codes for CASSKGTSGRNEQFF. The full variable domain, with the rest looked up from reference TRBV11-1 and TRBJ2-1, is EAEVAQSPRYKITEKSQAVAFWCDPISGHATLYWYRQILGQGPELLVQFQDESVVDDSQLPKDRFSAERLKGVDSTLKIQPAELGDSAMYLCASSKGTSGRNEQFFGPGTRLTVL.